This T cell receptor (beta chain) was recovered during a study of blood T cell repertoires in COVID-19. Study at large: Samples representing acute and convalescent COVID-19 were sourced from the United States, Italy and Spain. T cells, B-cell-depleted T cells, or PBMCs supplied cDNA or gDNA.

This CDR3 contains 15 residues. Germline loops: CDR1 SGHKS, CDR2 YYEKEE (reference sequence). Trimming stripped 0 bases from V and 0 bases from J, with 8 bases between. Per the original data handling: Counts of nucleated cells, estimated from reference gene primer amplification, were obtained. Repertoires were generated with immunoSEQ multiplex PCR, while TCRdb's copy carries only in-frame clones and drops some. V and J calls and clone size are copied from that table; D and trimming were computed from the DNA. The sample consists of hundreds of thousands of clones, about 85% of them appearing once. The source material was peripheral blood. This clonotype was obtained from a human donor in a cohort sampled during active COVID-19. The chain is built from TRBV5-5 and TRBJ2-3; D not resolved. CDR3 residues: CASSLEAASTDTQYF. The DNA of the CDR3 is TGTGCCAGCAGCTTGGAGGCGGCTAGCACAGATACGCAGTATTTT. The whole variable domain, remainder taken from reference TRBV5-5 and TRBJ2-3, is DAGVTQSPTHLIKTRGQQVTLRCSPISGHKSVSWYQQVLGQGPQFIFQYYEKEERGRGNFPDRFSARQFPNYSSELNVNALLLGDSALYLCASSLEAASTDTQYFGPGTRLTVL.